Listed here is a single TCR beta chain. As yet, its antigen is unknown. The junction differs from germline at one of its ends, possibly a read error. This sample is part of a study of blood T cells in healthy people across ages. Overall study: Every two T cells gave about one barcoded beta molecule via template switching.

This CDR3 has 13 amino acids. Germline CDR1 DFQATT, CDR2 SNEGSKA (reference sequence). Sample-barcoded 5' priming and a J-beta primer mix drove a second PCR of about 6 to 11 cycles. Each sample provided no less than 2.5 million CDR3-containing paired-end reads. TCRdb redid the calling of the 5' RACE reads with MiXCR, one entry per CDR3 protein. The sample records about 1.1 million distinct CDR3 sequences, around two fifths being singletons. Study results and caveats: Diversity estimated from one million T cells was considered an underestimate.

This rearrangement joins TRBV20-1 to TRBJ1-5; 8 bases are a match to TRBD1. This TCR came from a man aged 18 to 30 in good health. The sequencing sample was made of blood. The CDR3 DNA is TGCAGTACTAGACCAGGGGGCGACCAGCCCCAGCATTTT. Translated, it gives CSTRPGGDQPQHF.